There are many counts of the clone carrying this T cell receptor beta chain. Amplification targeted TCR beta CDR3 regions from RNA transcripts. The HTBI set primed first-round TCR CDR3 RT-PCR. One entry per CDR3 protein, called by TCRdb with MiXCR from the multiplex PCR reads. The table lists approximately 620,000 distinct CDR3 sequences, over 11% of them singletons. The data derive from a study of T cells in Graves' hyperthyroidism and ophthalmopathy. Deletions cut 5 bases from V and 5 bases from J, with 19 bases between. Germline CDR1 reads SEHNR; CDR2 reads FQNEAQ (reference sequence). The CDR3 spans 17 residues.

The chain combines TRBV7-9 with TRBJ1-6; weak D call: TRBD1 (5 bases). The sequencing sample was made of blood. The TCR was taken from a woman younger than 45 with Graves' hyperthyroidism that later progressed to Graves' ophthalmopathy. In DNA form, the CDR3 reads TGTGCCAGCAGCACAACCCAGGGAGGCGCAGATAATTCACCCCTCCACTTT. It encodes CASSTTQGGADNSPLHF.